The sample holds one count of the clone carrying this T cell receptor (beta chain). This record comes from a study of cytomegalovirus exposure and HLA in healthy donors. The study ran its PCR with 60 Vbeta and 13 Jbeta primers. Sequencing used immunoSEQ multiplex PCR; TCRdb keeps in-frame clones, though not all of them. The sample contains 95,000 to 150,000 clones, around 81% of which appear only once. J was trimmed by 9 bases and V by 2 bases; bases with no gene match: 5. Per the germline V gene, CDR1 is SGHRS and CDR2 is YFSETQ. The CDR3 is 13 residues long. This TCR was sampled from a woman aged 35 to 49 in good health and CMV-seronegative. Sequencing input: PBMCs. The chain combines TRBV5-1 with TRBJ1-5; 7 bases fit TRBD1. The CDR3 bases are TGCGCCAGCAGCTTAGACAGGGACTGGCCCCAGCATTTT. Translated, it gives CASSLDRDWPQHF.